Each of the 15 T cell receptor beta chains below was sequenced from the same sample in a study of blood T cell repertoires in COVID-19. Data came from immunoSEQ multiplex PCR; TCRdb stores just in-frame clones and leaves some out. Of over 95,000 clones listed, around 84% are singletons. Sequencing used peripheral blood. These receptors all come from a man aged 40-55 years with acute or convalescent COVID-19.

The chain joins TRBV24-1 to TRBJ1-5; no firm D call. Germline CDR1 is KGHDR and CDR2 is SFDVKD. The CDR3 loop spans 15 amino acids. Between the trimmed V and J ends, which lost 6 bases and 0 bases, there was a span of 11 bases. CDR3 sequence (DNA): TGTGCCACCAGTTTGGACTTCGCTAGCAATCAGCCCCAGCATTTT. Protein: CATSLDFASNQPQHF.

The gene calls are TRBV30 and TRBJ1-4; TRBD1 agrees at 8 bases. J was trimmed by 5 bases and V by 5 bases; bases with no gene match: 4. Germline CDR1 reads GTSNPN; CDR2 reads SVGIG (reference sequence). CDR3 length: 13 residues. The CDR3 DNA is TGTGCCTGGGGACAGGGTGTCAATGAAAAACTGTTTTTT. Amino acid sequence: CAWGQGVNEKLFF.

The CDR3 nucleotides read TGTGCCAGCAGCGCAGGTCTGGATACGCAGTATTTT. Amino acid sequence: CASSAGLDTQYF. This chain uses TRBV9 with TRBJ2-3; no clear D. V dropped 3 bases and J dropped 6 bases, with 8 bases sitting between them. CDR3 length: 12 amino acids. Germline V CDR1 and CDR2: SGDLS, YYNGEE. The full variable domain, completed using reference TRBV9 and TRBJ2-3, is DSGVTQTPKHLITATGQRVTLRCSPRSGDLSVYWYQQSLDQGLQFLIQYYNGEERAKGNILERFSAQQFPDLHSELNLSSLELGDSALYFCASSAGLDTQYFGPGTRLTVL.

In DNA, the CDR3 is TGCGCCAGCAGCAACGACAGGGGGCTTGGAAACACCATATATTTT. It specifies CASSNDRGLGNTIYF. The gene calls are TRBV4-1 and TRBJ1-3; 10 bases fit TRBD1. The germline gives CDR1 MGHRA, CDR2 YSYEKL. The CDR3 runs to 15 residues. V shed 5 bases and J 3 bases; nucleotides not matched to a gene: 4.

This clone appeared a single time. The V call is TRBV4-1, the J call TRBJ2-1; possible D gene TRBD2, 6 bases. The V and J ends lost 3 bases and 10 bases respectively, with 7 bases between them. Germline lookup yields CDR1 MGHRA and CDR2 YSYEKL. The CDR3 is made up of 11 amino acids. This chain's CDR3 is CASSQGREQFF. Here the CDR3 DNA reads TGCGCCAGCAGCCAGGGGAGGGAGCAGTTCTTC.

The genes are TRBV6-5 and TRBJ2-7; D possibly corresponds to TRBD1 (5 bases). Trimming took off 2 bases at V and 5 bases at J, with 16 bases between the two ends. The CDR3 extends over 15 amino acids. Germline-derived CDR1 and CDR2 are MNHEY and SVGAGI. The CDR3 loop reads CASSYRGLQGDEQYF. DNA for the CDR3: TGTGCCAGCAGTTACCGAGGATTGCAAGGGGACGAGCAGTACTTC.

The V gene is TRBV7-9, the J gene TRBJ1-2, with D perhaps matching TRBD1 (5 bases). The germline gives CDR1 SEHNR, CDR2 FQNEAQ (reference sequence). The CDR3 is made up of 13 amino acids. V was trimmed by 1 base and J by 6 bases, leaving 9 bases between them. The CDR3 DNA follows: TGTGCCAGCAGCTTAGTTCAGGGCGATGGCTACACCTTC. It yields the protein CASSLVQGDGYTF. Looking up the rest from reference TRBV7-9 and TRBJ1-2 gives the full variable domain: DTGVSQNPRHKITKRGQNVTFRCDPISEHNRLYWYRQTLGQGPEFLTYFQNEAQLEKSRLLSDRFSAERPKGSFSTLEIQRTEQGDSAMYLCASSLVQGDGYTFGSGTRLTVV.

This sequence joins TRBV9 and TRBJ2-1, with 7 bases matching TRBD1. The J segment lost 4 bases and the V segment lost 0 bases, leaving 7 bases of the junction unmatched. The CDR3 contains 16 residues. Germline V gene sequence: CDR1 SGDLS, CDR2 YYNGEE. CDR3 amino acids: CASSVAGDSFYNEQFF. CDR3 coding DNA: TGTGCCAGCAGCGTAGCTGGGGACAGTTTTTACAATGAGCAGTTCTTC.

The chain uses TRBV30 and TRBJ2-5, with 8 bases aligning to TRBD2. The ends lost 8 bases at V and 5 bases at J; junction bases unmatched: 10. Germline V CDR1 and CDR2: GTSNPN, SVGIG (reference sequence). This CDR3 contains 13 residues. In nucleotides, the CDR3 is TGTGCCCGCGGAAGCGGGGGCGCGGAGACCCAGTACTTC. This gives the protein CARGSGGAETQYF.

In this sample, this clone turned up once. The chain couples TRBV30 to TRBJ2-5; D unclear. CDR3 length equals 13 residues. Germline CDR1 is GTSNPN and CDR2 is SVGIG (reference sequence). Trimming removed 0 bases at V and 4 bases at J, with 9 bases between. The CDR3: CAWSVDLRETQYF. CDR3 DNA sequence: TGTGCCTGGAGTGTAGACTTAAGAGAGACCCAGTACTTC.

The rearrangement links TRBV6-2 or TRBV6-3 to TRBJ1-1; 7 positions match TRBD1. Germline assignment: CDR1 MNHEY and CDR2 SVGEGT. The CDR3 has 14 amino acids. With 5 bases clipped from V and 5 bases from J, the junction kept 8 bases outside the gene matches. In DNA, the CDR3 is TGTGCCAGCAGTGCTCAGGGGGTTTGGACTGAAGCTTTCTTT. This encodes CASSAQGVWTEAFF.

This clone was seen more than once but under ten times. The chain uses TRBV4-3 and TRBJ1-3; 8 bases are shared with TRBD1. CDR1 and CDR2 (germline): LGHNA, YSLEER. V was pared by 2 bases and J by 4 bases, with 7 bases of the junction left unmatched. The CDR3 loop spans 16 amino acids. Here the CDR3 reads CASSQNPTGAGNTIYF. The CDR3 DNA sequence: TGCGCCAGCAGCCAAAACCCGACAGGGGCGGGAAACACCATATATTTT.

CDR3 residues: CASSPNSGRSTDTQYF. The DNA for the CDR3 is TGTGCCAGCTCACCGAATAGCGGGCGAAGCACAGATACGCAGTATTTT. The chain joins TRBV18 to TRBJ2-3, with 7 bases identical to TRBD2. The CDR3 totals 16 residues. V shed 3 bases, J shed 0 bases, and the junction held 6 bases outside the gene matches. CDR1 KGHSH and CDR2 LQKENI come from the germline V gene. Full variable domain (remainder filled in from reference TRBV18 and TRBJ2-3): NAGVMQNPRHLVRRRGQEARLRCSPMKGHSHVYWYRQLPEEGLKFMVYLQKENIIDESGMPKERFSAEFPKEGPSILRIQQVVRGDSAAYFCASSPNSGRSTDTQYFGPGTRLTVL.

The chain couples TRBV5-1 to TRBJ2-7; TRBD2 is a possible D gene (5 bases). The length of the CDR3 is 13 residues. The germline V and J ends were trimmed by 4 bases and 3 bases, with 11 bases remaining between them. Per germline, CDR1 SGHRS and CDR2 YFSETQ. The CDR3 reads CASSISGGYEQYF. Here the CDR3 DNA reads TGCGCCAGCAGCATATCTGGAGGCTACGAGCAGTACTTC.

The V call is TRBV11-2, the J call TRBJ2-5, with D unresolved. Trimming left V 5 bases short and J 8 bases short, with 15 bases between. The length of the CDR3 is 13 residues. Germline V gene sequence: CDR1 SGHAT, CDR2 FQNNGV. In DNA form, the CDR3 reads TGTGCCAGCAGCCCACACAGCACCGATACCCAGTACTTC. Encoded protein: CASSPHSTDTQYF. Together with reference TRBV11-2 and TRBJ2-5, the CDR3 gives the full variable domain: EAGVAQSPRYKIIEKRQSVAFWCNPISGHATLYWYQQILGQGPKLLIQFQNNGVVDDSQLPKDRFSAERLKGVDSTLKIQPAKLEDSAVYLCASSPHSTDTQYFGPGTRLLVL.